This TCR beta chain came from a study of blood T cell repertoires in COVID-19. Original handling: Nucleated cell counts were estimated from reference gene primer amplification. Sequencing was performed with immunoSEQ multiplex PCR; in TCRdb, only in-frame clones are kept and a portion is missing. For V, J and clone size, that table is used; D and trimming come from the DNA. The table lists over 200,000 clones, about 83% of them singletons. Germline CDR1 and CDR2: SGHTA and FQGTGA. With V trimmed by 5 bases and J by 2 bases, 4 bases remained unmatched. The CDR3 is 14 amino acids. The TCR originated in an elderly man with acute or convalescent COVID-19. Sequencing was carried out using peripheral blood. The chain joins TRBV7-3 to TRBJ1-2, with TRBD1 identical over 8 bases. CDR3 bases: TGTGCCAGCAGCCTCGGACAGGGAAACTATGGCTACACCTTC. This codes for CASSLGQGNYGYTF.